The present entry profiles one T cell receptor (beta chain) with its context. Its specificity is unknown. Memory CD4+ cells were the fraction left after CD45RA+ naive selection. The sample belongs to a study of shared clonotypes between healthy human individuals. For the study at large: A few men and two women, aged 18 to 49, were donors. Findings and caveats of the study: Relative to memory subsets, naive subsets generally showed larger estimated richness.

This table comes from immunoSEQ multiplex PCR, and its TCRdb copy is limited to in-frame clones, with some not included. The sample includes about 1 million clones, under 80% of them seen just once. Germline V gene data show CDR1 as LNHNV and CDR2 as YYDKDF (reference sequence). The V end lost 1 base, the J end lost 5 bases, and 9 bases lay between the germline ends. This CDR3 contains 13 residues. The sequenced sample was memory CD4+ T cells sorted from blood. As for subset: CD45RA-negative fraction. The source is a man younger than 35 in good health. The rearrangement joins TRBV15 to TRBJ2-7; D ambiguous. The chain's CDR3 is CATSRGDPDEQYF. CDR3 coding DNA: TGTGCCACCAGCAGAGGCGACCCGGACGAGCAGTACTTC.